A single sample gave rise to the 19 T cell receptor beta chains below, sequenced in a study of beta chain features in type 1 diabetes. Broader study findings: All four CD4+ subsets of Type 1 diabetes patients contained TCRB CDR3s that were moderately but significantly shorter.

As every portion of the isolated RNA was reverse transcribed, the sequencing read expressed TCRB transcripts. Generated by immunoSEQ multiplex PCR, the TCRdb table keeps only in-frame clones and is missing some. The sample lists roughly 330,000 clones, approximately 13% occurring once. These receptors are not linked to any known antigen. The specimen was naive CD4+ T cells from blood. The source is a woman aged 18-29 years with type 1 diabetes.

This clone was counted only a few times. The chain employs TRBV29-1 and TRBJ1-2; 8 positions match TRBD1. Unmatched junction bases numbered 3, after V lost 3 bases and J lost 0 bases. Germline CDR1 reads SQVTM; CDR2 reads ANQGSEA. This CDR3 is 14 amino acids long. DNA of the CDR3: TGCAGCGTTGACACGACAGGGGCTAACTATGGCTACACCTTC. Protein: CSVDTTGANYGYTF.

In its sample, this clone was seen many times. V gene TRBV23-1 combines with J gene TRBJ2-6, with D unresolved. TRBV23-1 belongs to the ORF category, with a function that is uncertain. The CDR3 consists of 13 residues. Trimming took off 7 bases at V and 0 bases at J, with 4 bases between the two ends. CDR3 loop: CASTISGANVLTF. DNA of the CDR3: TGCGCCAGCACTATCTCTGGGGCCAACGTCCTGACTTTC.

This clone was found a few times. The gene calls are TRBV4-1 and TRBJ2-5, with 7 bases that match TRBD2. The CDR3 spans 15 residues. Trimming at V came to 3 bases and at J to 2 bases, leaving 6 bases not matched to a gene. Germline assignment: CDR1 MGHRA and CDR2 YSYEKL. CDR3 residues: CASSQNRDYQETQYF. The CDR3 nucleotides are TGCGCCAGCAGCCAGAACCGGGACTATCAAGAGACCCAGTACTTC.

This clone was observed a handful of times. The J gene is TRBJ2-3, the V gene TRBV5-1; D is unclear. The V gene's germline CDR1 is SGHRS and CDR2 YFSETQ. Between the trimmed V and J ends, which lost 2 bases and 3 bases, there was a span of 4 bases. This CDR3 has 12 amino acids. In DNA, the CDR3 is TGCGCCAGCAGCTTACAGACAGATACGCAGTATTTT. Its translation is CASSLQTDTQYF.

This clone has a handful of counts. The V call is TRBV7-2, the J call TRBJ2-1; 8 bases map to TRBD2. Germline loops: CDR1 SGHTA, CDR2 FQGNSA. The CDR3 runs to 15 residues. Germline trimming cut 2 bases from V and 5 bases from J; bases unmatched to any gene: 5. CDR3 nucleotide sequence: TGTGCCAGCAGCTTACCGGGACTAGATAACAATGAGCAGTTCTTC. Translated, it gives CASSLPGLDNNEQFF.

The rearrangement joins TRBV19 to TRBJ2-1; 8 bases match TRBD2. Per germline, CDR1 LNHDA and CDR2 SQIVND (reference sequence). This CDR3 spans 14 amino acids. Trimming removed 7 bases from V and 5 bases from J; junction bases left unmatched: 7. This CDR3 is CASIPSGWNNEQFF. CDR3 coding DNA: TGTGCCAGTATCCCTAGCGGGTGGAACAATGAGCAGTTCTTC.

This clone was seen only a few times. J is TRBJ2-7 and V is TRBV6-5, with D possibly being TRBD1 (8 bases). The CDR3 is made up of 15 amino acids. Trimming stripped 0 bases from V and 2 bases from J, with 11 bases between. Germline assignment: CDR1 MNHEY and CDR2 SVGAGI. CDR3 coding DNA: TGTGCCAGCAGTTACTCAACAGGGGGGGCCTACGAGCAGTACTTC. Residues: CASSYSTGGAYEQYF.

This clone has more than one count but fewer than ten. The gene calls are TRBV27 and TRBJ2-5; 9 nucleotides align to TRBD1. From germline, CDR1 is MNHEY and CDR2 SMNVEV (reference sequence). This CDR3 is built from 15 residues. V lost 3 bases and J lost 5; bases outside the gene matches: 7. The CDR3 protein is CASSFGYRGRETQYF. The DNA of the CDR3 is TGTGCCAGCAGTTTCGGATACAGGGGGCGGGAGACCCAGTACTTC.

There are a few counts of this clone. The chain links TRBV7-3 to TRBJ2-6; no clear D. The CDR3 totals 16 residues. The V end was cut by 5 bases, the J end by 4 bases, with 15 bases between. CDR1 is SGHTA, CDR2 FQGTGA, per germline. The CDR3 region is CASSPFGVAGANVLTF. CDR3 bases: TGTGCCAGCAGCCCCTTCGGCGTAGCCGGGGCCAACGTCCTGACTTTC.

This clone was recorded a few times. The J gene is TRBJ2-1, the V gene TRBV28; the D gene is possibly TRBD1 (5 bases). The ends were cut back, 7 bases at V and 7 bases at J, with 11 bases in the middle. The CDR3 length is 12 residues. Germline CDR1 MDHEN, CDR2 SYDVKM. In DNA, the CDR3 is TGTGCCAGCACCCAGGGTTGGAATGAGCAGTTCTTC. Its protein is CASTQGWNEQFF.

This chain connects TRBV19 to TRBJ1-1, with D possibly TRBD1 on 6 matching bases. V was clipped by 5 bases and J by 3 bases, with 16 bases between them. This CDR3 has 15 residues. Germline lookup yields CDR1 LNHDA and CDR2 SQIVND (reference sequence). CDR3 protein: CASSGPTGGYTEAFF. In nucleotides, the CDR3 is TGTGCCAGTAGTGGTCCGACAGGTGGTTACACTGAAGCTTTCTTT.

This CDR3 reads CASSPGTSGPREQFF. The DNA for the CDR3 is TGCGCCAGCAGCCCCGGGACTAGCGGCCCCCGGGAGCAGTTCTTC. This sequence joins TRBV5-1 and TRBJ2-1; 11 nucleotides line up with TRBD2. CDR3 length: 15 residues. Trimming cost V 4 bases and J 10 bases; bases outside gene matches: 10. Germline CDR1 SGHRS, CDR2 YFSETQ.

This clone was seen only a few times. This rearrangement joins TRBV30 to TRBJ1-1, with D possibly TRBD1 on 6 matching bases. The CDR3 has 13 amino acids. Germline CDR1 GTSNPN, CDR2 SVGIG (reference sequence). Trimming pared 0 bases from V and 7 bases from J, leaving 12 bases between. CDR3 sequence reads: CAWSVGGALEAFF. The CDR3 DNA reads as TGTGCCTGGAGTGTAGGGGGGGCCCTTGAAGCTTTCTTT.

This clone was counted only a few times. The V and J genes are TRBV10-3 and TRBJ2-7; 7 nucleotides agree with TRBD2. This CDR3 is built from 15 residues. Germline V gives CDR1 ENHRY, CDR2 SYGVKD. J was trimmed by 3 bases and V by 4 bases; bases with no gene match: 9. CDR3 sequence (DNA): TGTGCCATCAGTGTCCAGCGGGGCCATTTCTACGAGCAGTACGTC. It specifies CAISVQRGHFYEQYV.

This clone was seen a few times. The CDR3 is CASSTLQGGDTEAFF. The CDR3 region has the DNA TGCGCCAGCAGCACCCTGCAGGGAGGGGATACTGAAGCTTTCTTT. The chain couples TRBV5-1 to TRBJ1-1, with D possibly being TRBD1 (5 bases). Trimming took off 4 bases at V and 5 bases at J, with 18 bases between the two ends. Germline lookup yields CDR1 SGHRS and CDR2 YFSETQ. The CDR3 loop spans 15 amino acids.

There are a few counts of this clone. The V call is TRBV18, the J call TRBJ2-4, with D tentatively TRBD1 (6 bases). This CDR3 has 14 amino acids. V shed 2 bases and J shed 8 bases, with 13 bases lying between them. Per germline, CDR1 KGHSH and CDR2 LQKENI. The CDR3 region is CASSPITGWDIQYF. DNA for the CDR3: TGTGCCAGCTCACCAATAACAGGGTGGGACATTCAGTACTTC.

The chain uses TRBV7-2 and TRBJ2-5; weak D call: TRBD2 (6 bases). The V and J ends lost 0 bases and 2 bases respectively, with 13 bases between them. Germline V lookup: CDR1 SGHTA, CDR2 FQGNSA. The CDR3 sequence is 16 residues long. CDR3 sequence: CASSLAGASGQETQYF. In DNA form, the CDR3 reads TGTGCCAGCAGCTTAGCGGGCGCCAGCGGGCAAGAGACCCAGTACTTC.

This clone appeared a few times. V usage is TRBV5-1 and J usage is TRBJ1-2; a weak D match, TRBD1 (5 bases). The CDR3 runs to 13 residues. Trimming pared 1 base from V and 6 bases from J, leaving 10 bases between. Germline V gene data show CDR1 as SGHRS and CDR2 as YFSETQ. The CDR3 DNA reads as TGCGCCAGCAGCTTGTTTGGGGCGCATGGCTACACCTTC. Its translation is CASSLFGAHGYTF.

The rearrangement uses TRBV5-1 and TRBJ1-1; D unresolved. Trimming took 1 base from V and 3 from J, leaving 13 bases between them. The CDR3 contains 15 residues. Per germline, CDR1 SGHRS and CDR2 YFSETQ. The CDR3 DNA follows: TGCGCCAGCAGCTTGTCGGCGAAGGCGGACACTGAAGCTTTCTTT. Translation gives CASSLSAKADTEAFF.